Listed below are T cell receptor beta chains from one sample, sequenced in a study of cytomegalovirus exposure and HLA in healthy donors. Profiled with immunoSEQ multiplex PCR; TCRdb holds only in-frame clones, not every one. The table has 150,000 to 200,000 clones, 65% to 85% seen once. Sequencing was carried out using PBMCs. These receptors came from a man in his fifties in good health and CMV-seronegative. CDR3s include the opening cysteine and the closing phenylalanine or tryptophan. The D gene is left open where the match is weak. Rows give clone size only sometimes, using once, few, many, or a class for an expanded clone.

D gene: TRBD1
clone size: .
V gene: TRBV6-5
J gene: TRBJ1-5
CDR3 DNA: TGTGCCAGCAGCCCAGGGGGCGATCAGCCCCAGCATTTT
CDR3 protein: CASSPGGDQPQHF

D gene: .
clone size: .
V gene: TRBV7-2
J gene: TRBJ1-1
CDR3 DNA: TGTGCCAGCAGCTTCCGGGTCAACACTGAAGCTTTCTTT
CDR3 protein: CASSFRVNTEAFF

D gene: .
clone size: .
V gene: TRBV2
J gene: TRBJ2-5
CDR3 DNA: TGTGCCAGCGAGCCCGGACAGAGAAACCAAGAGACCCAGTACTTC
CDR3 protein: CASEPGQRNQETQYF

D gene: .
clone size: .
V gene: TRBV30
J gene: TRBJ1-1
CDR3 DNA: TGTGCCTGGTATGAGCGAACACGGAGGACTGAAGCTTTCTTT
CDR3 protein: CAWYERTRRTEAFF

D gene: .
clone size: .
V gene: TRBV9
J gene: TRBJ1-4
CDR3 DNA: TGTGCCAGCAGCGTAGTAGGGGAAACTAATGAAAAACTGTTTTTT
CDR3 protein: CASSVVGETNEKLFF

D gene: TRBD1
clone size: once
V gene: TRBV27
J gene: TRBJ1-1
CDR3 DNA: TGTGCCAGCAGTTTCTCGGGACAGCAGCATGAAGCTTTCTTT
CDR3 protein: CASSFSGQQHEAFF

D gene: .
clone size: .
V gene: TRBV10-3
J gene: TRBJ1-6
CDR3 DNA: TGTGCCATCAGTGACAGGGGTTCACCCCTCCACTTT
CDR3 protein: CAISDRGSPLHF

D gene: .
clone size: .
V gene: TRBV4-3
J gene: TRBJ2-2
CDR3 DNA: TGCGCCAGCAGCCAAGATGACCCAGGGATGGACACCGGGGAGCTGTTTTTT
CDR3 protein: CASSQDDPGMDTGELFF

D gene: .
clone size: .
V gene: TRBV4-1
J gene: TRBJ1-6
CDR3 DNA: TGCGCCAGCAGCCAAGTACTCGGCTCCTATAATTCACCCCTCCACTTT
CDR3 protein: CASSQVLGSYNSPLHF

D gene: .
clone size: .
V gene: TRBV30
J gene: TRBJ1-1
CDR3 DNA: TGTGCCTGGAGCAAACCGGGGATCAACACGCTAAACACTGAAGCTTTCTTT
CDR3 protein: CAWSKPGINTLNTEAFF

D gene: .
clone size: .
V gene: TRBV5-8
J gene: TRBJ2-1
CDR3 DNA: TGTGCCAGCAGCTTGGGAGGTAGTAATGAGCAGTTCTTC
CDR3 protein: CASSLGGSNEQFF

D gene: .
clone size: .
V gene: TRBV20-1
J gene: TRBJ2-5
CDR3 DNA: TGCAGTGCGGAAGGGGTTGAGACCCAGTACTTC
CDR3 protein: CSAEGVETQYF

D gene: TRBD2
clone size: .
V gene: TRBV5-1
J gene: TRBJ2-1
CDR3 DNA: TGCGCCAGCGGAACGGGGACTAGCGGGGGGGCGGGTGAGCAGTTCTTC
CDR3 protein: CASGTGTSGGAGEQFF

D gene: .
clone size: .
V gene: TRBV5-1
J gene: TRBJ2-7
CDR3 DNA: TGCGCCAGCAGCTTTTTACAGGGCCTCACCTACGAGCAGTACTTC
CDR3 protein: CASSFLQGLTYEQYF

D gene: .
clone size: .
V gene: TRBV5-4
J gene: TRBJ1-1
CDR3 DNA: TGTGCCAGCAGCTTAGTAACAGCGAACACTGAAGCTTTCTTT
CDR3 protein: CASSLVTANTEAFF

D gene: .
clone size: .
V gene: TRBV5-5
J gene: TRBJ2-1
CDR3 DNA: TGTGCCAGCAGCTTGGAAGCTAGACGCAATGAGCAGTTCTTC
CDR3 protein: CASSLEARRNEQFF

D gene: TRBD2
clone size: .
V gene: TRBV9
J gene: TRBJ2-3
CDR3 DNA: TGTGCCAGCAGCGTTAGCAGCGGGGGAACAGATACGCAGTATTTT
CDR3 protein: CASSVSSGGTDTQYF

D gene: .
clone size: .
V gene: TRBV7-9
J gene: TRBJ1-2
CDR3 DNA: TGTGCCAGCAGCTTAGGTCAAGCCGGAGGGCTCTATGGCTACACCTTC
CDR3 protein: CASSLGQAGGLYGYTF

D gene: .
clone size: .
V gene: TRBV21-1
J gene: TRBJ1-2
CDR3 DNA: TGTGCCAGCACCCGAACCCCGACAGGGAATGGCTACACCTTC
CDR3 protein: CASTRTPTGNGYTF

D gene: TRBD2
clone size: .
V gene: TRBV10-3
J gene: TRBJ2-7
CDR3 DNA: TGTGCCATCAGTGAGGCCACTAGCGGGGGGACCCGGGGGGGGGAGCAGTACTTC
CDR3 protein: CAISEATSGGTRGGEQYF

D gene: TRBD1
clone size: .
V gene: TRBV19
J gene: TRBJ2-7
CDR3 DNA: TGTGCCAGTAGCATAGGGGACAGCCACTACGAGCAGTACTTC
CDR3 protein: CASSIGDSHYEQYF

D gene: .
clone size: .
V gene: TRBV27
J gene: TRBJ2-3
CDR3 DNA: TGTGCCAGCAGTTCCCGGACTTATGATACGCAGTATTTT
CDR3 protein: CASSSRTYDTQYF

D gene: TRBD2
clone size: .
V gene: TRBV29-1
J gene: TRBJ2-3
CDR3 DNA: TGCAGCGTTGTCGTGACTAGCTTTCCTGGCACAGATACGCAGTATTTT
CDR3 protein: CSVVVTSFPGTDTQYF

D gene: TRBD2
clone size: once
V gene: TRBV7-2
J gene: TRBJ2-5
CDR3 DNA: TGTGCCAGCAGCACACAGCGGGGGGGGGAAGAGACCCAGTACTTC
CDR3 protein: CASSTQRGGEETQYF

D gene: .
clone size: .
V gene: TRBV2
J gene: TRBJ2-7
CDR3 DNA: TGTGCCAGCAGTAGGGACACTTATTACGAGCAGTACTTC
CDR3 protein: CASSRDTYYEQYF

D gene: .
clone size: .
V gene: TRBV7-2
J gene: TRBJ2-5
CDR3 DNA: TGTGCCAGCAGCTTCGGAGAGACCCAGTACTTC
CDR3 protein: CASSFGETQYF

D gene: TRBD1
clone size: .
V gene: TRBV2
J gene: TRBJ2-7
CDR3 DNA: TGTGCCAGCAGTGCCGGGACAGGGAGGTCCTACGAGCAGTACTTC
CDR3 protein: CASSAGTGRSYEQYF

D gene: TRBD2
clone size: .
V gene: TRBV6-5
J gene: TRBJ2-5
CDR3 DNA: TGTGCCAGCAGTTACGGGACTAGCGGATTCCAAGAGACCCAGTACTTC
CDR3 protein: CASSYGTSGFQETQYF

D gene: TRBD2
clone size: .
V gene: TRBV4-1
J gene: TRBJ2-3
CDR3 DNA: TGCGCCAGCAGCCTCGGGACTAGCGGGACCTCTAGCACAGATACGCAGTATTTT
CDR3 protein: CASSLGTSGTSSTDTQYF

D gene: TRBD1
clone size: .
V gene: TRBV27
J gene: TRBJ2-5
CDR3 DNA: TGTGCCAGCAGCCCTATATACCCAGGACAGGCGAAACAAGAGACCCAGTACTTC
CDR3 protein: CASSPIYPGQAKQETQYF

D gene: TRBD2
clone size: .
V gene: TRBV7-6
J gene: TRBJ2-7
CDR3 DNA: TGTGCCAGCAGCTCTCCCGGGGGAGGGGACGAGCAGTACTTC
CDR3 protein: CASSSPGGGDEQYF

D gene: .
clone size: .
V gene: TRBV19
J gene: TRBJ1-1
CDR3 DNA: TGTGCCAGTAGTATGGCGGGAGACACTGAAGCTTTCTTT
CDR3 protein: CASSMAGDTEAFF

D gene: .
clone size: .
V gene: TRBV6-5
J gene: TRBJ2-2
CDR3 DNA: TGTGCCAGCAGCCAGGGTACCGGGGAGCTGTTTTTT
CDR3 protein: CASSQGTGELFF

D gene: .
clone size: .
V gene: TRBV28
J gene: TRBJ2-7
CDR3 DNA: TGTGCCAGCATCACCCCCACCCAGGGGTCCTACGAGCAGTACTTC
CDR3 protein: CASITPTQGSYEQYF

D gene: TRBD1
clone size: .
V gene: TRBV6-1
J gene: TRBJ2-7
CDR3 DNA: TGTGCCAGCAGTTTGGACAGGGGCGGCTCCTACGAGCAGTACTTC
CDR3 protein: CASSLDRGGSYEQYF

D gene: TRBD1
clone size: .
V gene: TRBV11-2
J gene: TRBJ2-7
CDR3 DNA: TGTGCCAGCGGGATAGCCGGGACAGGGTCTCGAGGCGAGCAGTACTTC
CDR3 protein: CASGIAGTGSRGEQYF

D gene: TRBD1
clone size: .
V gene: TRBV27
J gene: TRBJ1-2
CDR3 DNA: TGTGCCAGCAGACCGCAGGGGGCACATGGCTACACCTTC
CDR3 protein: CASRPQGAHGYTF

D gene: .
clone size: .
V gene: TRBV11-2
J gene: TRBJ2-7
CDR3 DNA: TGTGCCAGCAGCACCGTCCCAAGAGCCTACGAGCAGTACTTC
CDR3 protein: CASSTVPRAYEQYF

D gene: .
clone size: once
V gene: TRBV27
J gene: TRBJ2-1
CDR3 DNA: TGTGCCAGCAGTTTATCGGAGCATGTCTACAATGAGCAGTTCTTC
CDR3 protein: CASSLSEHVYNEQFF

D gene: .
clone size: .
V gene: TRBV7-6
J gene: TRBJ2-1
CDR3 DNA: TGTGCCAGCAGCCCGGGCTCCTACAATGAGCAGTTCTTC
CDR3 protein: CASSPGSYNEQFF

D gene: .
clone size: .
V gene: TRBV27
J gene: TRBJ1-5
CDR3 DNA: TGTGCCAGCAGTTTCTACAGAGATAGCAATCAGCCCCAGCATTTT
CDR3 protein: CASSFYRDSNQPQHF

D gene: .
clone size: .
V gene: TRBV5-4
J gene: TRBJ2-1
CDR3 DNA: TGTGCCAGCAGCTGGGGCCCTGAGCAGTTCTTC
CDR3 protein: CASSWGPEQFF

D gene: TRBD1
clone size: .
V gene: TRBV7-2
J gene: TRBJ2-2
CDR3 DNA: TGTGCCAGCAGCCCCCGGGACAGGGAGGCCGGGGAGCTGTTTTTT
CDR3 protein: CASSPRDREAGELFF

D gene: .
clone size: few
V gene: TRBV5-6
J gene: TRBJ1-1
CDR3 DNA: TGTGCCAGCAGCTTGGAACCGGGGTCCCGGGTCACCACTGAAGCTTTCTTT
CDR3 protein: CASSLEPGSRVTTEAFF

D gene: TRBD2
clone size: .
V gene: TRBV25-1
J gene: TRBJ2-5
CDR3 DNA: TGTGCCAGCAGTGACGTGACTAGCGGGGGTGAGACCCAGTACTTC
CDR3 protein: CASSDVTSGGETQYF

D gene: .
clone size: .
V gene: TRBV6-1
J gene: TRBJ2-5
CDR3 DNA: TGTGCCAGCAGTGAATACTTCGCAGGGGCGGGGGCCCTCGGGGAGACCCAGTACTTC
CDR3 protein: CASSEYFAGAGALGETQYF

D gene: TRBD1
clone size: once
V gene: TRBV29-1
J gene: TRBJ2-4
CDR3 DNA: TGCAGCGCTCGACAGGGAAAAAACATTCAGTACTTC
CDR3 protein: CSARQGKNIQYF

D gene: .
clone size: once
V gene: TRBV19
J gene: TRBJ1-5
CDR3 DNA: TGTGCCAGTAGTATAGCCGGTAATCAGCCCCAGCATTTT
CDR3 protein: CASSIAGNQPQHF

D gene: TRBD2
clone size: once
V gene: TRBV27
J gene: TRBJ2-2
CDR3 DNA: TGTGCCAGCAGTTCGTCGGGACTAGCGGGGGGAACGAACACCGGGGAGCTGTTTTTT
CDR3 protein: CASSSSGLAGGTNTGELFF